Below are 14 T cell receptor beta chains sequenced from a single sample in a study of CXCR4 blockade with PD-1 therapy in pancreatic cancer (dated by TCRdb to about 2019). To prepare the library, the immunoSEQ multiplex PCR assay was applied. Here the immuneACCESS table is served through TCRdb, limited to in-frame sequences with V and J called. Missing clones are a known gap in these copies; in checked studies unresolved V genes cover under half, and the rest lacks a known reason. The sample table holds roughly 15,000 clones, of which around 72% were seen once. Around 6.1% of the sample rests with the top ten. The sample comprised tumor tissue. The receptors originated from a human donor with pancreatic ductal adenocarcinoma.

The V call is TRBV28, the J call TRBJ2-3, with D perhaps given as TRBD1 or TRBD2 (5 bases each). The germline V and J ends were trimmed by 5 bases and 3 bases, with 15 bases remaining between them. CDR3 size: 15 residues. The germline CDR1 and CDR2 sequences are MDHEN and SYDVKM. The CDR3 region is CASSPPGLRTDTQYF. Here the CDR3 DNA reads TGTGCCAGCAGTCCCCCGGGGCTTAGGACAGATACGCAGTATTTT.

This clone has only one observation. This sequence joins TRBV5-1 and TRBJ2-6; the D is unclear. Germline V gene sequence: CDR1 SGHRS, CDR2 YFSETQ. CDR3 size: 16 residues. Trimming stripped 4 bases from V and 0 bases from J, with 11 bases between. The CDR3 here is CASSPGLFSGANVLTF. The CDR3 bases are TGCGCCAGCAGCCCGGGCCTTTTCTCTGGGGCCAACGTCCTGACTTTC. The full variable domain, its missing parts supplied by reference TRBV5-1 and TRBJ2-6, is KAGVTQTPRYLIKTRGQQVTLSCSPISGHRSVSWYQQTPGQGLQFLFEYFSETQRNKGNFPGRFSGRQFSNSRSEMNVSTLELGDSALYLCASSPGLFSGANVLTFGAGSRLTVL.

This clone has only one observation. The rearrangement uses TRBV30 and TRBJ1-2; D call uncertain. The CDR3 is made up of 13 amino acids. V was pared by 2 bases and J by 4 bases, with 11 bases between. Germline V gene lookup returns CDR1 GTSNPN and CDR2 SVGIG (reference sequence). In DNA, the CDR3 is TGTGCCTGGAGTCCAGCGGGGAGCTATGGCTACACCTTC. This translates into CAWSPAGSYGYTF.

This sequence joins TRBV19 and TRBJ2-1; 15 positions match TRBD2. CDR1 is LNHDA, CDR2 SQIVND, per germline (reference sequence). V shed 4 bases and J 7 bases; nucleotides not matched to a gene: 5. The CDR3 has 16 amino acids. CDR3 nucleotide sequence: TGTGCCAGTAGTACGGGACTAGCGGGAGGAAGTAATGAGCAGTTCTTC. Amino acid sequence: CASSTGLAGGSNEQFF.

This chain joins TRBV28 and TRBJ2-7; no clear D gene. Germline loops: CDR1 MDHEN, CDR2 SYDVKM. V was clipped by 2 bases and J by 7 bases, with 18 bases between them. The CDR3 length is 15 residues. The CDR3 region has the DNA TGTGCCAGCAGTTTAGTCCCAGGTTCGGACGGGGAGCAGTACTTC. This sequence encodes CASSLVPGSDGEQYF.

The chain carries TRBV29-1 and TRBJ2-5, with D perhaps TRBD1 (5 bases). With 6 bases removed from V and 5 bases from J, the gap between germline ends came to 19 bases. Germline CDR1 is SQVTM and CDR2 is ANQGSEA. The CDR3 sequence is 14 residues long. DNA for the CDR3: TGCAGCGTCGTGAAAGGGGCCGATTTCGAGACCCAGTACTTC. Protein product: CSVVKGADFETQYF.

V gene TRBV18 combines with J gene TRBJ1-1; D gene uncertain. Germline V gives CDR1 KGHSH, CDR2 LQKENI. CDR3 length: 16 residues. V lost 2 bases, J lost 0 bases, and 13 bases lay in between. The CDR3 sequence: CASSPIREALNTEAFF. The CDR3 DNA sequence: TGTGCCAGCTCACCAATTAGGGAAGCCTTGAACACTGAAGCTTTCTTT.

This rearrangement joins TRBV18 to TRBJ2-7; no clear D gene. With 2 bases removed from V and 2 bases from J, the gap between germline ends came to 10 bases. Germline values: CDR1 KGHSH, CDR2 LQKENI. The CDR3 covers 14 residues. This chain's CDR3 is CASSPVSPTYEQYF. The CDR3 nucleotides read TGTGCCAGCTCACCAGTCTCCCCCACCTACGAGCAGTACTTC.

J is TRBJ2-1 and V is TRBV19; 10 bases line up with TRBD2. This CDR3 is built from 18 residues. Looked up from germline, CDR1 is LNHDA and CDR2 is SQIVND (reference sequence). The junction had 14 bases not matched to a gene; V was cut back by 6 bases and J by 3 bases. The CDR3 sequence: CASSRRTSGSLYYNEQFF. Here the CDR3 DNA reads TGTGCCAGTAGCCGTAGGACTAGCGGAAGTTTATACTACAATGAGCAGTTCTTC.

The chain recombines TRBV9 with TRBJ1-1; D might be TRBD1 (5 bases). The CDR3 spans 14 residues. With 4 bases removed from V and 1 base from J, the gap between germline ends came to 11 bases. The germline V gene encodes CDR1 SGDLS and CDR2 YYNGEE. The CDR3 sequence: CASSPLRGNTEAFF. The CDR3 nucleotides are TGTGCCAGCAGCCCTCTAAGGGGGAACACTGAAGCTTTCTTT. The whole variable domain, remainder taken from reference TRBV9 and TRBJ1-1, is DSGVTQTPKHLITATGQRVTLRCSPRSGDLSVYWYQQSLDQGLQFLIQYYNGEERAKGNILERFSAQQFPDLHSELNLSSLELGDSALYFCASSPLRGNTEAFFGQGTRLTVV.

This chain's CDR3 is CASSLGGSNEKLFF. The DNA of the CDR3 is TGCGCCAGCAGCTTGGGGGGTTCTAATGAAAAACTGTTTTTT. The rearrangement links TRBV5-1 to TRBJ1-4; D call uncertain. Between the trimmed V and J ends, which lost 0 bases and 3 bases, there was a span of 6 bases. In germline, CDR1 is SGHRS, CDR2 YFSETQ. The CDR3 is made up of 14 amino acids.

CDR3 in DNA: TGTGCCTGGAGCCCCGCCGGAGTGGGAAAGACCCAGTACTTC. Protein sequence: CAWSPAGVGKTQYF. The V and J genes are TRBV30 and TRBJ2-5, with D unclear. Germline lookup yields CDR1 GTSNPN and CDR2 SVGIG (reference sequence). Trimming pared 3 bases from V and 6 bases from J, leaving 17 bases between. The CDR3 runs 14 residues.

CDR3 nucleotides: TGCGCCAGCATGGACAGGGGTTACACTGAAGCTTTCTTT. It encodes CASMDRGYTEAFF. The V gene is TRBV10-2, the J gene TRBJ1-1; TRBD1 matches 9 bases. The ends lost 7 bases at V and 3 bases at J; junction bases unmatched: 3. The CDR3 has 13 residues. Germline V gene data show CDR1 as WSHSY and CDR2 as SAAADI.

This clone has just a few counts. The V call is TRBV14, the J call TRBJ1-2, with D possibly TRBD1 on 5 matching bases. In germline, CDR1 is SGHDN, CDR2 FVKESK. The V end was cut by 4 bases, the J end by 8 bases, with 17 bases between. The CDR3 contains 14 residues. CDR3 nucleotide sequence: TGTGCCAGCAGCCCCACCTCAGGGCCTTGGGGCTACACCTTC. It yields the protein CASSPTSGPWGYTF. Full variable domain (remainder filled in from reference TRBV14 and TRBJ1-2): EAGVTQFPSHSVIEKGQTVTLRCDPISGHDNLYWYRRVMGKEIKFLLHFVKESKQDESGMPNNRFLAERTGGTYSTLKVQPAELEDSGVYFCASSPTSGPWGYTFGSGTRLTVV.